What follows are 30 T cell receptor beta chains derived from one specimen sequenced in a study of technical replicates of blood from a few donors. Only in-frame clones appear in the TCRdb table, and some are missing; sequencing was by immunoSEQ multiplex PCR. Among some 78,000 clones, 85% to 95% were seen once, and the ten largest hold 0.35% to 0.45%. Sequences were obtained from T cells isolated from PBMCs. The source of these receptors is a human donor in good health.

V and J are TRBV5-4 and TRBJ2-5; 8 nucleotides agree with TRBD1. The CDR3 totals 15 residues. Looked up from germline, CDR1 is SGHNT and CDR2 is YYREEE (reference sequence). After removal of 4 bases from V and 4 bases from J, the junction contained 9 bases not matched to a gene. The DNA for the CDR3 is TGTGCCAGCAGCCCCGGGACAGGTGGTTTAGAGACCCAGTACTTC. This sequence encodes CASSPGTGGLETQYF.

The V gene is TRBV6-5, the J gene TRBJ2-4; 12 nucleotides line up with TRBD1. Losses at the gene ends were 8 bases for V and 2 bases for J; bases not matched to a gene: 4. Germline-derived CDR1 and CDR2 are MNHEY and SVGAGI. This CDR3 comprises 15 residues. The CDR3 region is CASGGQGASKNIQYF. The DNA for the CDR3 is TGTGCCAGCGGGGGACAGGGGGCCTCCAAAAACATTCAGTACTTC.

V usage is TRBV5-6 and J usage is TRBJ2-5, with 7 bases identical to TRBD2. J was trimmed by 0 bases and V by 0 bases; bases with no gene match: 2. There are 15 residues in the CDR3. Germline loops: CDR1 SGHDT, CDR2 YYEEEE. The CDR3 protein is CASSLGLAHQETQYF. Here the CDR3 DNA reads TGTGCCAGCAGCTTGGGACTAGCCCACCAAGAGACCCAGTACTTC.

The J gene is TRBJ2-1, the V gene TRBV7-9, with 8 bases aligning to TRBD2. The J segment lost 7 bases and the V segment lost 5 bases, leaving 10 bases of the junction unmatched. The CDR3 has 15 residues. Looked up from germline, CDR1 is SEHNR and CDR2 is FQNEAQ (reference sequence). CDR3 DNA sequence: TGTGCCAGCAGCCCGCCTAGCGGGCTCGGGAATGAGCAGTTCTTC. It encodes CASSPPSGLGNEQFF.

There are a few counts of this clone. The sample has other DNA sequences that encode this CDR3 too. This rearrangement joins TRBV6-1 to TRBJ2-7; weak D call: TRBD1 (6 bases). The V gene lost 6 bases and the J gene lost 3 bases, with 12 bases spanning the gap. The CDR3 spans 13 residues. Germline CDR1 and CDR2: MNHNS and SASEGT. Here the CDR3 reads CASRGGQNYEQYF. In nucleotides, the CDR3 is TGTGCCAGCAGAGGAGGACAGAACTACGAGCAGTACTTC.

This sequence joins TRBV6-1 and TRBJ1-3, with a tentative D call TRBD1 (6 bases). The CDR3 loop spans 15 amino acids. In germline, CDR1 is MNHNS, CDR2 SASEGT. Trimming took off 2 bases at V and 0 bases at J, with 8 bases between the two ends. The CDR3 nucleotides are TGTGCCAGCAGTGAACAGGGGCACTCTGGAAACACCATATATTTT. This translates into CASSEQGHSGNTIYF.

The genes are TRBV2 and TRBJ1-2; D gene ambiguous. Germline CDR1 is SNHLY and CDR2 is FYNNEI. CDR3 length: 11 amino acids. The ends were cut back, 7 bases at V and 8 bases at J, with 11 bases in the middle. This CDR3 reads CASTEREGYTF. Written as DNA, the CDR3 is TGTGCCAGCACAGAACGGGAGGGCTACACCTTC.

The rearrangement uses TRBV30 and TRBJ1-1; 8 nucleotides line up with TRBD1. This CDR3 contains 15 residues. CDR1 is GTSNPN and CDR2 is SVGIG in the germline V gene (reference sequence). The ends lost 4 bases at V and 6 bases at J; junction bases unmatched: 13. This chain's CDR3 is CAWTGQGRGFAEAFF. DNA of the CDR3: TGTGCCTGGACCGGACAGGGAAGAGGGTTCGCTGAAGCTTTCTTT.

The V call is TRBV4-2, the J call TRBJ2-2; D might be TRBD1 (5 bases). CDR3 size: 16 residues. The V gene lost 1 base and the J gene lost 1 base, with 10 bases spanning the gap. The V gene's germline CDR1 is LGHNA and CDR2 YNFKEQ. CDR3 sequence: CASSQVVTENTGELFF. The CDR3 coding sequence is TGTGCCAGCAGCCAAGTAGTGACAGAGAACACCGGGGAGCTGTTTTTT.

The table lists this clone with a count of one. The chain carries TRBV6-1 and TRBJ1-5, with 7 nucleotides matching TRBD1. Germline CDR1 and CDR2: MNHNS and SASEGT. The J segment lost 1 base and the V segment lost 3 bases, leaving 3 bases of the junction unmatched. The CDR3 totals 15 residues. The CDR3, as DNA: TGTGCCAGCAGTGAGGGGACAGTCAGCAATCAGCCCCAGCATTTT. It is translated as CASSEGTVSNQPQHF.

This chain connects TRBV28 to TRBJ1-2; TRBD1 might be the D (6 bases). The V and J ends lost 5 bases and 6 bases respectively, with 22 bases between them. CDR1 MDHEN and CDR2 SYDVKM come from the germline V gene. The CDR3 contains 16 residues. In DNA form, the CDR3 reads TGTGCCAGCAGTCGACAAGCTATGGGGGCTCTACATGGCTACACCTTC. This sequence encodes CASSRQAMGALHGYTF.

This clone was counted once. The chain uses TRBV6-5 and TRBJ2-1, with 12 bases lining up with TRBD2. Germline loops: CDR1 MNHEY, CDR2 SVGAGI. This CDR3 spans 15 amino acids. The J segment lost 10 bases and the V segment lost 2 bases, leaving 6 bases of the junction unmatched. The CDR3, as DNA: TGTGCCAGCAGTTACCGACTAGCGGGAGTTTACGAGCAGTTCTTC. It yields the protein CASSYRLAGVYEQFF.

This chain joins TRBV4-1 and TRBJ2-1; D uncertain. Germline lookup yields CDR1 MGHRA and CDR2 YSYEKL. CDR3 length equals 12 residues. Trimming cost V 6 bases and J 8 bases, with 11 bases left between them. The CDR3 reads CASSFPPYEQFF. The CDR3 region has the DNA TGCGCCAGCAGTTTCCCCCCGTATGAGCAGTTCTTC.

The chain joins TRBV30 to TRBJ2-7, with D possibly matching TRBD2 (5 bases). V lost 4 bases to trimming and J lost 4 bases, with 11 bases between them. The CDR3 extends over 12 amino acids. Germline V gene data show CDR1 as GTSNPN and CDR2 as SVGIG (reference sequence). For the CDR3, the DNA is TGTGCCTGGAATAGCCAGCGGTACGAGCAGTACTTC. This codes for CAWNSQRYEQYF.

The chain joins TRBV4-1 to TRBJ2-7, with D unresolved. The CDR3 is made up of 16 amino acids. The germline V gene encodes CDR1 MGHRA and CDR2 YSYEKL. V was trimmed by 4 bases and J by 5 bases, leaving 21 bases between them. The CDR3: CASSLWVGDGVDEQYF. CDR3 DNA sequence: TGCGCCAGCAGCCTATGGGTCGGTGACGGAGTGGACGAGCAGTACTTC.

The chain carries TRBV29-1 and TRBJ2-7; 7 bases are shared with TRBD1. Germline values: CDR1 SQVTM, CDR2 ANQGSEA. The length of the CDR3 is 16 residues. Trimming took 2 bases from V and 0 from J; bases not matched to a gene: 10. The CDR3: CSVEFYSTGASYEQYF. Here the CDR3 DNA reads TGCAGCGTTGAATTTTATTCCACAGGGGCCTCCTACGAGCAGTACTTC.

This rearrangement joins TRBV5-1 to TRBJ1-1, with 7 bases aligning to TRBD1. The V segment lost 0 bases and the J segment 4 bases; nucleotides outside the gene matches: 3. The CDR3 totals 14 residues. Germline values: CDR1 SGHRS, CDR2 YFSETQ. As DNA, the CDR3 is TGCGCCAGCAGCTTGGAGGGGGCCCTCACTGAAGCTTTCTTT. Its translation: CASSLEGALTEAFF.

The chain couples TRBV6-5 to TRBJ2-7, with D perhaps matching TRBD2 (5 bases). Germline V gives CDR1 MNHEY, CDR2 SVGAGI. V dropped 6 bases and J dropped 5 bases, with 8 bases sitting between them. There are 11 residues in the CDR3. CDR3 protein: CASRGGHEQYF. As DNA, the CDR3 is TGTGCCAGCAGGGGCGGGCACGAGCAGTACTTC.

CDR3: CAYTPEAQPYGYTF. CDR3 bases: TGTGCCTACACACCGGAGGCCCAACCCTATGGCTACACCTTC. The genes are TRBV30 and TRBJ1-2; D call uncertain. This CDR3 has 14 residues. The germline V gene has CDR1 GTSNPN and CDR2 SVGIG (reference sequence). V gave up 7 bases and J gave up 4 bases, with 19 bases separating them.

The chain carries TRBV10-3 and TRBJ2-1, with D maybe TRBD1 (5 bases). Germline-derived CDR1 and CDR2 are ENHRY and SYGVKD. The CDR3 has 13 residues. With 9 bases removed from V and 0 bases from J, the gap between germline ends came to 9 bases. The CDR3 protein is CAIQDSSYNEQFF. The CDR3 bases are TGTGCCATACAGGATAGCTCCTACAATGAGCAGTTCTTC.

V is TRBV25-1 and J is TRBJ1-3, with 7 nucleotides matching TRBD1. From germline, CDR1 is MGHDK and CDR2 SYGVNS. The CDR3 consists of 15 residues. With V trimmed by 7 bases and J by 4 bases, 10 bases remained unmatched. CDR3 protein: CASKQPTGAGNTIYF. The CDR3 coding sequence is TGTGCCAGCAAGCAACCCACAGGGGCAGGAAACACCATATATTTT.

This rearrangement joins TRBV18 to TRBJ2-7; D is perhaps TRBD1 (5 bases). The CDR3 covers 13 residues. In germline, CDR1 is KGHSH, CDR2 LQKENI. Deletions cut 4 bases from V and 4 bases from J, with 11 bases between. The CDR3 DNA follows: TGTGCCAGCTCACGGCAGGGTAGTTACGAGCAGTACTTC. Protein sequence: CASSRQGSYEQYF.

This rearrangement joins TRBV25-1 to TRBJ2-7; D is perhaps TRBD2 (5 bases). Trimming stripped 7 bases from V and 3 bases from J, with 10 bases between. The CDR3 loop spans 12 amino acids. From germline, CDR1 is MGHDK and CDR2 SYGVNS. CDR3 amino acids: CASTHGGYEQYF. The CDR3 DNA follows: TGTGCCAGCACCCACGGAGGCTACGAGCAGTACTTC.

The gene calls are TRBV5-1 and TRBJ2-5, with 10 nucleotides matching TRBD1. CDR1 and CDR2 from the germline V gene are SGHRS and YFSETQ. The CDR3 length is 14 residues. With 4 bases clipped from V and 2 bases from J, the junction kept 2 bases outside the gene matches. CDR3 sequence reads: CASSPDRGQETQYF. CDR3 nucleotides: TGCGCCAGCAGCCCGGACAGGGGGCAAGAGACCCAGTACTTC.

The chain joins TRBV6-1 to TRBJ2-5; 7 bases agree with TRBD2. The CDR3 extends over 14 amino acids. Germline V CDR1 and CDR2: MNHNS, SASEGT. J gave up 5 bases and V 3 bases, and 6 bases lay outside the gene matches. CDR3 DNA sequence: TGTGCCAGCAGTGATGGGAGGGAAAGGGAGACCCAGTACTTC. Translating gives CASSDGRERETQYF.

CDR3 coding DNA: TGTGCCAGCAGTTGGGACAGATATAGCAATCAGCCCCAGCATTTT. Translating it yields CASSWDRYSNQPQHF. The rearrangement joins TRBV6-5 to TRBJ1-5; 7 bases are a match to TRBD1. In germline, CDR1 is MNHEY, CDR2 SVGAGI. The J segment lost 0 bases and the V segment lost 4 bases, leaving 3 bases of the junction unmatched. The CDR3 has 15 amino acids.

This chain links TRBV9 with TRBJ1-1; D call uncertain. This CDR3 spans 13 amino acids. CDR1 is SGDLS, CDR2 YYNGEE, per germline. Deletions cut 5 bases from V and 1 base from J, with 9 bases between. The CDR3 loop is CASRGFGNTEAFF. CDR3 sequence (DNA): TGTGCCAGCAGGGGCTTTGGGAACACTGAAGCTTTCTTT. Looking up the rest from reference TRBV9 and TRBJ1-1 gives the full variable domain: DSGVTQTPKHLITATGQRVTLRCSPRSGDLSVYWYQQSLDQGLQFLIQYYNGEERAKGNILERFSAQQFPDLHSELNLSSLELGDSALYFCASRGFGNTEAFFGQGTRLTVV.

The chain carries TRBV2 and TRBJ1-1, with D possibly TRBD1 on 5 matching bases. CDR1 is SNHLY, CDR2 FYNNEI, per germline. This CDR3 spans 13 amino acids. The V gene lost 7 bases and the J gene lost 0 bases, with 9 bases spanning the gap. This chain's CDR3 is CASTSTVNTEAFF. Here the CDR3 DNA reads TGTGCCAGCACCTCGACAGTGAACACTGAAGCTTTCTTT.

To note about this clone: Other DNA sequences in this sample translate to the same CDR3. The V call is TRBV6-5, the J call TRBJ2-7; D is possibly TRBD2 (5 bases). V gave up 0 bases and J gave up 0 bases, with 12 bases separating them. The CDR3 is made up of 16 amino acids. CDR1 is MNHEY and CDR2 is SVGAGI in the germline V gene. CDR3 coding DNA: TGTGCCAGCAGTTACTCGAGTGGGGAGAGCTCCTACGAGCAGTACTTC. Its protein product is CASSYSSGESSYEQYF.

This sequence joins TRBV25-1 and TRBJ2-3; TRBD1 matches 7 bases. Germline assignment: CDR1 MGHDK and CDR2 SYGVNS. V shed 2 bases, J shed 2 bases, and the junction held 4 bases outside the gene matches. The CDR3 length is 15 residues. The CDR3 region is CASSEHEGATDTQYF. The CDR3 DNA follows: TGTGCCAGCAGTGAACACGAGGGGGCCACAGATACGCAGTATTTT.